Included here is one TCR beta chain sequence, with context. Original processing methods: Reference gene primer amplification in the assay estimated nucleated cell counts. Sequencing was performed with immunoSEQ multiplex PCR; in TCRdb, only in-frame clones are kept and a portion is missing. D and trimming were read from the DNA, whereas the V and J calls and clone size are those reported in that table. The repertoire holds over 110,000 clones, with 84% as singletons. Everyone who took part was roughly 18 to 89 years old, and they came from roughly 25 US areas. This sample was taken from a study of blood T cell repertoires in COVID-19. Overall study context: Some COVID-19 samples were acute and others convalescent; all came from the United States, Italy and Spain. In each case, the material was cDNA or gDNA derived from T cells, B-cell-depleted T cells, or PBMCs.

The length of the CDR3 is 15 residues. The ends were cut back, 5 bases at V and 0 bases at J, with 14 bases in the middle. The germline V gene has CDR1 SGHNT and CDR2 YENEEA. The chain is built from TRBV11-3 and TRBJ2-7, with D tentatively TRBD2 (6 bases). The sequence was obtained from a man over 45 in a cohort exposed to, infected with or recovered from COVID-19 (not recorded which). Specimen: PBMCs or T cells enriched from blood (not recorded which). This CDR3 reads CASSPGTSSSYEQYF. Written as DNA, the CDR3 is TGTGCCAGCAGCCCTGGGACTTCAAGCTCCTACGAGCAGTACTTC.